The 30 T cell receptor beta chains below were found in one sample sequenced in a study of a mutant IDH1 vaccine in newly diagnosed glioma. Their cognate antigens are unknown. Method: immunoSEQ multiplex PCR; TCRdb's copy keeps in-frame clones and lacks some. This table holds about 90,000 clones, roughly nine tenths found once. Time point here: week 47, end of study. Alongside topical imiquimod, each dose of vaccine comprised 300 ug of mutant IDH1 20-mer peptide. Here the sequenced sample was PBMCs, taken from a glioma patient whose treatment included an IDH1 peptide vaccine. Receptor source: a woman in her forties or fifties with glioma.

This sequence joins TRBV30 and TRBJ1-6, with 7 bases matching TRBD1. The CDR3 sequence is 16 residues long. The V and J ends lost 0 bases and 3 bases, in that order; junction bases with no gene match: 5. Germline CDR1 GTSNPN, CDR2 SVGIG (reference sequence). CDR3 in amino acids: CAWSVLGTVYNSPLHF. The CDR3 region has the DNA TGTGCCTGGAGTGTACTAGGGACAGTCTATAATTCACCCCTCCACTTT.

The chain recombines TRBV29-1 with TRBJ2-7, with D unclear. The CDR3 is 17 amino acids. The V gene's germline CDR1 is SQVTM and CDR2 ANQGSEA. Trimming removed 5 bases from V and 0 bases from J, with 23 bases in between. CDR3 sequence: CSVTDRPSDRFSYEQYF. CDR3 DNA: TGCAGCGTTACCGATCGGCCCTCAGACCGATTCTCCTACGAGCAGTACTTC.

The J gene is TRBJ2-5, the V gene TRBV19; the D gene is possibly TRBD1 (5 bases). The tail of the sequence fits TRBJ2-7 better, so the J call may be wrong. The germline V gene has CDR1 LNHDA and CDR2 SQIVND (reference sequence). CDR3 length: 15 amino acids. CDR3 DNA sequence: TGTGCCAGTAGTATCGGCAGGGATACTTCCTACGAGCAGTACTTC. Translating gives CASSIGRDTSYEQYF.

This chain connects TRBV11-2 to TRBJ2-1, with D unclear. The germline gives CDR1 SGHAT, CDR2 FQNNGV. The germline V and J ends were trimmed by 6 bases and 0 bases, with 15 bases remaining between them. CDR3 length: 16 residues. In DNA form, the CDR3 reads TGTGCCAGCAGTTTACGAGCAGCCAGCTCCTACAATGAGCAGTTCTTC. The encoded protein is CASSLRAASSYNEQFF. Filled out from reference TRBV11-2 and TRBJ2-1, the complete variable domain reads EAGVAQSPRYKIIEKRQSVAFWCNPISGHATLYWYQQILGQGPKLLIQFQNNGVVDDSQLPKDRFSAERLKGVDSTLKIQPAKLEDSAVYLCASSLRAASSYNEQFFGPGTRLTVL.

The chain links TRBV4-1 to TRBJ1-4; 8 bases agree with TRBD1. The CDR3 length is 15 residues. Losses at the gene ends were 2 bases for V and 6 bases for J; bases not matched to a gene: 5. Per germline, CDR1 MGHRA and CDR2 YSYEKL. The CDR3 DNA sequence: TGCGCCAGCAGCCAAATCGGGACAGGCTATGAAAAACTGTTTTTT. Protein sequence: CASSQIGTGYEKLFF.

This chain joins TRBV4-2 and TRBJ1-6; D is possibly TRBD1 (6 bases). The CDR3 sequence is 15 residues long. V dropped 0 bases and J dropped 4 bases, with 7 bases sitting between them. The germline CDR1 and CDR2 sequences are LGHNA and YNFKEQ. The CDR3 DNA reads as TGTGCCAGCAGCCAAGAGGGACAATATAATTCACCCCTCCACTTT. Translated: CASSQEGQYNSPLHF.

This chain joins TRBV28 and TRBJ1-5; a possible D gene is TRBD1 (5 bases). The germline V gene has CDR1 MDHEN and CDR2 SYDVKM. V was trimmed by 2 bases and J by 4 bases, leaving 12 bases between them. The CDR3 runs to 15 residues. CDR3: CASSLTQGGNQPQHF. CDR3 sequence (DNA): TGTGCCAGCAGTTTAACTCAGGGAGGGAATCAGCCCCAGCATTTT.

The chain employs TRBV29-1 and TRBJ2-7, with D possibly TRBD1 on 5 matching bases. V was pared by 1 base and J by 3 bases, with 10 bases between. This CDR3 is built from 13 residues. Germline-derived CDR1 and CDR2 are SQVTM and ANQGSEA. For the CDR3, the DNA is TGCAGCGTTGAAGGGCAGGGTGGCTACGAGCAGTACTTC. It specifies CSVEGQGGYEQYF.

The genes are TRBV11-2 and TRBJ1-3; unclear D gene. Germline CDR1 SGHAT, CDR2 FQNNGV. The CDR3 is 11 amino acids. V lost 5 bases and J 9 bases, leaving 8 bases between the germline ends. The CDR3 DNA follows: TGTGCCAGCAGCCCCCGGGTCACCATATATTTT. This translates into CASSPRVTIYF. Looking up the rest from reference TRBV11-2 and TRBJ1-3 gives the full variable domain: EAGVAQSPRYKIIEKRQSVAFWCNPISGHATLYWYQQILGQGPKLLIQFQNNGVVDDSQLPKDRFSAERLKGVDSTLKIQPAKLEDSAVYLCASSPRVTIYFGEGSWLTVV.

The chain employs TRBV5-4 and TRBJ1-1; possible D gene TRBD1, 5 bases. The CDR3 length is 15 residues. CDR1 is SGHNT and CDR2 is YYREEE in the germline V gene (reference sequence). With 0 bases removed from V and 1 base from J, the gap between germline ends came to 10 bases. This CDR3 reads CASSLVGTQNTEAFF. CDR3 coding DNA: TGTGCCAGCAGCTTGGTTGGGACGCAGAACACTGAAGCTTTCTTT.

The chain combines TRBV7-9 with TRBJ2-3; a possible D gene is TRBD2 (6 bases). This CDR3 contains 15 residues. V dropped 1 base and J dropped 6 bases, with 14 bases sitting between them. CDR1 is SEHNR and CDR2 is FQNEAQ in the germline V gene (reference sequence). The chain's CDR3 is CASSLDTQEGDTQYF. CDR3 nucleotide sequence: TGTGCCAGCAGCTTAGATACGCAGGAGGGGGATACGCAGTATTTT.

The V and J genes are TRBV6-6 and TRBJ2-7; 7 nucleotides agree with TRBD1. J gave up 6 bases and V 4 bases, and 9 bases lay outside the gene matches. The CDR3 consists of 14 residues. In germline, CDR1 is MNHNY, CDR2 SVGAGI (reference sequence). DNA for the CDR3: TGTGCCAGCAGTTCATCGACAGGGTCTAGCGAGCAGTACTTC. This translates into CASSSSTGSSEQYF.

The chain joins TRBV9 to TRBJ2-1, with 10 bases aligning to TRBD2. V was clipped by 4 bases and J by 1 base; unmatched bases: 14. Germline V gene data show CDR1 as SGDLS and CDR2 as YYNGEE. CDR3 length: 19 amino acids. CDR3 in DNA: TGTGCCAGCAGCCCCCTTATAGCGGGAGGTTGGGGATCCTACAATGAGCAGTTCTTC. Its translation is CASSPLIAGGWGSYNEQFF.

This chain joins TRBV7-9 and TRBJ2-1; 13 bases align to TRBD2. This CDR3 has 17 residues. Trimming cost V 4 bases and J 7 bases; bases outside gene matches: 10. CDR1 and CDR2 (germline): SEHNR, FQNEAQ (reference sequence). CDR3 protein: CASSSRLAGGPRNEQFF. The CDR3 nucleotides read TGTGCCAGCAGCTCCCGACTAGCGGGAGGTCCGCGTAATGAGCAGTTCTTC.

V is TRBV18 and J is TRBJ1-5, with no clear D. V was cut by 2 bases and J by 7 bases, with 18 bases left in between. This CDR3 has 16 residues. Germline V CDR1 and CDR2: KGHSH, LQKENI. The CDR3, as DNA: TGTGCCAGCTCACCAGAGGGCCCGGGGAGCCAACAGCCCCAGCATTTT. Translating gives CASSPEGPGSQQPQHF.

The chain has TRBV9 and TRBJ2-2; D perhaps matches TRBD1 (6 bases). V lost 2 bases, J lost 6 bases, and 11 bases lay in between. The CDR3 extends over 14 amino acids. In germline, CDR1 is SGDLS, CDR2 YYNGEE. Written as DNA, the CDR3 is TGTGCCAGCAGCGTGGGAGACAGGCCCGGGGAGCTGTTTTTT. Translated, it gives CASSVGDRPGELFF.

The chain links TRBV4-1 to TRBJ2-1, with D possibly being TRBD1 or TRBD2 (6 bases each). The CDR3 runs 14 residues. The V end was cut by 5 bases, the J end by 4 bases, with 12 bases between. The germline gives CDR1 MGHRA, CDR2 YSYEKL. The CDR3, as DNA: TGCGCCAGCAGCTTGGGGGGCGATTACAATGAGCAGTTCTTC. Translated, it gives CASSLGGDYNEQFF.

CDR3 in DNA: TGCAGCGTCGCCGGGACTCACTCCTACGAGCAGTACTTC. Amino acids: CSVAGTHSYEQYF. The rearrangement links TRBV29-1 to TRBJ2-7, with D possibly being TRBD2 (6 bases). Trimming took off 6 bases at V and 0 bases at J, with 12 bases between the two ends. The CDR3 spans 13 residues. Germline-derived CDR1 and CDR2 are SQVTM and ANQGSEA.

This sequence joins TRBV5-1 and TRBJ1-3; 7 positions match TRBD1. The germline V gene has CDR1 SGHRS and CDR2 YFSETQ. J lost 2 bases, V lost 2 bases, and 1 base had no gene match. The CDR3 consists of 14 residues. The DNA for the CDR3 is TGCGCCAGCAGCTTCCAGGGGGCTGGAAACACCATATATTTT. This sequence encodes CASSFQGAGNTIYF.

The chain joins TRBV4-1 to TRBJ1-1, with D hard to call. V gave up 1 base and J gave up 1 base, with 7 bases separating them. This CDR3 region has 14 residues. Germline V gene lookup returns CDR1 MGHRA and CDR2 YSYEKL. CDR3 nucleotides: TGCGCCAGCAGCCAAGTTCGAGGGAACACTGAAGCTTTCTTT. Translating it yields CASSQVRGNTEAFF.

J is TRBJ2-3 and V is TRBV5-1, with 11 bases that match TRBD1. V was pared by 3 bases and J by 11 bases, with 11 bases of the junction left unmatched. The CDR3 contains 15 residues. CDR1 is SGHRS and CDR2 is YFSETQ in the germline V gene. CDR3 in amino acids: CASSSGQGAFSRQYF. The CDR3 nucleotides read TGCGCCAGCAGCTCCGGACAGGGGGCCTTTTCTAGGCAGTATTTT.

This clone turned up a few times. The rearrangement uses TRBV9 and TRBJ1-1; 8 bases map to TRBD1. The CDR3 is 16 residues long. Trimming took 4 bases from V and 1 from J; bases not matched to a gene: 9. CDR1 and CDR2 (germline): SGDLS, YYNGEE. This CDR3 is CASSPPTGARNTEAFF. CDR3 nucleotide sequence: TGTGCCAGCAGCCCTCCGACAGGGGCGAGGAACACTGAAGCTTTCTTT.

This chain connects TRBV2 to TRBJ2-7; 10 bases line up with TRBD1. There are 21 residues in the CDR3. Germline V gene lookup returns CDR1 SNHLY and CDR2 FYNNEI. Unmatched junction bases numbered 31, after V lost 10 bases and J lost 4 bases. The CDR3 is CATTTKSAPGTGDEGRYEQYF. DNA of the CDR3: TGTGCCACAACTACAAAGAGCGCCCCGGGGACAGGGGACGAGGGGAGGTACGAGCAGTACTTC.

The chain combines TRBV28 with TRBJ2-7, with 10 bases aligning to TRBD1. Looked up from germline, CDR1 is MDHEN and CDR2 is SYDVKM. This CDR3 comprises 15 residues. The J segment lost 0 bases and the V segment lost 5 bases, leaving 4 bases of the junction unmatched. The CDR3 bases are TGTGCCAGCAGTGTGGACAGGGGGTACTCCTACGAGCAGTACTTC. Translation: CASSVDRGYSYEQYF.

The gene calls are TRBV28 and TRBJ2-4; 7 nucleotides agree with TRBD2. The V gene's germline CDR1 is MDHEN and CDR2 SYDVKM. V dropped 6 bases and J dropped 9; count of bases not matched to a gene: 11. The CDR3 sequence is 14 residues long. CDR3 amino acids: CASSPGTTVGIQYF. The CDR3 DNA sequence: TGTGCCAGCAGCCCCGGGACTACGGTAGGCATTCAGTACTTC.

This chain connects TRBV5-8 to TRBJ2-7; 12 positions match TRBD1. The V gene's germline CDR1 is SGHTS and CDR2 YDEGEE. The V segment lost 0 bases and the J segment 9 bases; nucleotides outside the gene matches: 7. CDR3 size: 15 residues. CDR3 protein: CASSLAGTGGARQYF. CDR3 nucleotide sequence: TGTGCCAGCAGCTTGGCGGGGACAGGGGGCGCCAGGCAGTACTTC.

The gene calls are TRBV7-8 and TRBJ2-4; D perhaps matches TRBD2 (6 bases). Trimming cost V 2 bases and J 0 bases, with 11 bases left between them. Germline values: CDR1 SGHVS, CDR2 FQNEAQ. CDR3 length: 16 residues. The CDR3 DNA sequence: TGTGCCAGCAGCTTACAGCCGGGACTAGCCAAAAACATTCAGTACTTC. Translated, it gives CASSLQPGLAKNIQYF.

This clone was recorded only once. The rearrangement links TRBV13 to TRBJ1-3, with 8 bases lining up with TRBD1. V gave up 4 bases and J gave up 0 bases; unmatched junction bases: 14. The CDR3 extends over 19 amino acids. CDR1 and CDR2 from the germline V gene are PRHDT and FYEKMQ (reference sequence). CDR3 nucleotides: TGTGCCAGCAGCTCCTGGCCCGGGGGACAGGAAGCCTCTGGAAACACCATATATTTT. Its translation: CASSSWPGGQEASGNTIYF.

This clone was detected only once. CDR3 region: CASGNEQYF. Here the CDR3 DNA reads TGTGCCAGCGGGAACGAGCAGTACTTC. The chain is built from TRBV2 and TRBJ2-7, with D uncertain. V was trimmed by 8 bases and J by 5 bases, leaving 4 bases between them. Per the germline V gene, CDR1 is SNHLY and CDR2 is FYNNEI. CDR3 length: 9 residues. Together with reference TRBV2 and TRBJ2-7, the CDR3 gives the full variable domain: EPEVTQTPSHQVTQMGQEVILRCVPISNHLYFYWYRQILGQKVEFLVSFYNNEISEKSEIFDDQFSVERPDGSNFTLKIRSTKLEDSAMYFCASGNEQYFGPGTRLTVT.

CDR3: CASGFRGAGGYNEQFF. CDR3 in DNA: TGTGCTAGTGGTTTTCGGGGCGCGGGAGGCTACAATGAGCAGTTCTTC. The chain recombines TRBV12-5 with TRBJ2-1; 8 bases map to TRBD2. Trimming cost V 3 bases and J 3 bases; bases outside gene matches: 7. The CDR3 is made up of 16 amino acids. Germline V gene sequence: CDR1 LGHNT, CDR2 FRNRAP.